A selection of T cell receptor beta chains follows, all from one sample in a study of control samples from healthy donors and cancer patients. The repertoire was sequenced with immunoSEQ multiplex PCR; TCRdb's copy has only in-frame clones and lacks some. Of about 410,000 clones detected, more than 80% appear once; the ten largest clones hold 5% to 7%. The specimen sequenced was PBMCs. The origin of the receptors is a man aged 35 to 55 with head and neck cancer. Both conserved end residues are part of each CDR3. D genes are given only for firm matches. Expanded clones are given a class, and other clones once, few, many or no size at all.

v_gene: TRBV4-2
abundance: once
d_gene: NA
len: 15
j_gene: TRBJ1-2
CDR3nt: TGTGCCAGCAGCCAAGATGGTCGGGCTGAGTATGGCTACACCTTC
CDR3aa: CASSQDGRAEYGYTF

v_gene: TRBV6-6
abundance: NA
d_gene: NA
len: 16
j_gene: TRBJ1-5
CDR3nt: TGTGCCAGCAGTTACACACCGCGACAGTACAATCAGCCCCAGCATTTT
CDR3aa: CASSYTPRQYNQPQHF

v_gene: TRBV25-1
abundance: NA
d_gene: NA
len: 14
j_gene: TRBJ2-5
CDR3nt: TGTGCCAGCAGTGAATTGGATGCAAAAGAGACCCAGTACTTC
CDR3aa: CASSELDAKETQYF

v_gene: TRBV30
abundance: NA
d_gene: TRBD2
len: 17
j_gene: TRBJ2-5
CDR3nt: TGTGCCTGGAGTGAGGGGGCTAGCGGGAGGGCCTTGGAGACCCAGTACTTC
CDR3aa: CAWSEGASGRALETQYF

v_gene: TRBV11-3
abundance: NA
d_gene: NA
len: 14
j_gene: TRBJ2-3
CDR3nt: TGTGCCAGCAGCTTATCGGGGGTAACAGATACGCAGTATTTT
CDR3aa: CASSLSGVTDTQYF

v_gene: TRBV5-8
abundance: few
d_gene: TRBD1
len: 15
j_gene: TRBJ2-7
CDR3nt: TGTGCCAGCAGCACATGGACAGGGTCACCCTACGAGCAGTACTTC
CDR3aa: CASSTWTGSPYEQYF

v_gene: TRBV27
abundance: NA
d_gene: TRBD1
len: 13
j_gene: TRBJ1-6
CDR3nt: TGTGCCACCGGACAGGACTATAATTCACCCCTCCACTTT
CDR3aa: CATGQDYNSPLHF

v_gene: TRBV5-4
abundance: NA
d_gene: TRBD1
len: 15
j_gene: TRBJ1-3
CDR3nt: TGTGCCAGCAGACGGACAGGTTCAGCTGGAAACACCATATATTTT
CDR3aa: CASRRTGSAGNTIYF

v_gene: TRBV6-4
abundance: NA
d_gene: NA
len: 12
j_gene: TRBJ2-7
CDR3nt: TGTGCCAGCAAGGGGGACCGTGGAGAGCAGTACTTC
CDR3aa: CASKGDRGEQYF

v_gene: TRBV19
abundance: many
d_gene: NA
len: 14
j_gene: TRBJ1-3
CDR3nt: TGTGCCAGTAATGGGCAAGCCTCTGGAAACACCATATATTTT
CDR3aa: CASNGQASGNTIYF

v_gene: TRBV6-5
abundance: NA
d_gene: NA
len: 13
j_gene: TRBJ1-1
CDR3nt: TGTGCCAGCAGTTACTTGCAGGACACTGAAGCTTTCTTT
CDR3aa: CASSYLQDTEAFF

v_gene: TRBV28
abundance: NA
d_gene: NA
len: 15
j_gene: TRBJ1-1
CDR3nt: TGTGCCAGCAGTTTTAACGTACGGTTGAACACTGAAGCTTTCTTT
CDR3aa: CASSFNVRLNTEAFF

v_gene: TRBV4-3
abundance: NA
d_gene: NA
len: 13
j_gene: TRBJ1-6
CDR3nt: TGCGCCAGCAGCCAAGGAGTCGGTTCACCCCTCCACTTT
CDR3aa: CASSQGVGSPLHF

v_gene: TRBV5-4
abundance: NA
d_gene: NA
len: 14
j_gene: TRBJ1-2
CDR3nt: TGTGCCAGCAGCTTTCGGGGGGGCTTCTATGGCTACACCTTC
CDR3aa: CASSFRGGFYGYTF

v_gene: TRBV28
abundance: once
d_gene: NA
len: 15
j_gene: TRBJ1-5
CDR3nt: TGTGCCAGCACCCCCCCCGTCGGGGGCACGCAGCCCCAGCATTTT
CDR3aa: CASTPPVGGTQPQHF

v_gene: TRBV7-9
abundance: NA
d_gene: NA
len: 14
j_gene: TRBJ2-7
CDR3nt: TGTGCCAGCAGCTCGATCGGGGGAACCTACGAGCAGTACTTC
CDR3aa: CASSSIGGTYEQYF

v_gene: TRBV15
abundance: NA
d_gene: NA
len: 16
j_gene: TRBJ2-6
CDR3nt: TGTGCCACCAGCAGAGATTTCGTAACTGGGGCCAACGTCCTGACTTTC
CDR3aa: CATSRDFVTGANVLTF

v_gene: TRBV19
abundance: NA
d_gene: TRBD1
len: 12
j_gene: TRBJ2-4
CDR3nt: TGTGCCAGTTCCGACAGGGTAGGAATTCAGTACTTC
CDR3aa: CASSDRVGIQYF

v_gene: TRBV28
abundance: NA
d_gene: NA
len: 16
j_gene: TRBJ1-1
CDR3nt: TGTGCCAGCAGTTCCGAAGGACGGGGCATGAACACTGAAGCTTTCTTT
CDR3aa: CASSSEGRGMNTEAFF

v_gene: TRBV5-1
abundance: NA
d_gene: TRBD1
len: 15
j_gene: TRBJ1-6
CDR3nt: TGCGCCAGCAGCTTGGGTACAGGGGGAAACTCACCCCTCCACTTT
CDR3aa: CASSLGTGGNSPLHF

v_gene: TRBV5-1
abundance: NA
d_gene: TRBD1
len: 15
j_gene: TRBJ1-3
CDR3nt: TGCGCCAGCAGCTGGGACAGGGGGCCTGGAAACACCATATATTTT
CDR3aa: CASSWDRGPGNTIYF

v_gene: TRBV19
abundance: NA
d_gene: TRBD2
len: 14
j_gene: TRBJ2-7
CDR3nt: TGTGCCAGTAGGCGCTTCGAGGGAGGGGACGAGCAGTACTTC
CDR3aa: CASRRFEGGDEQYF

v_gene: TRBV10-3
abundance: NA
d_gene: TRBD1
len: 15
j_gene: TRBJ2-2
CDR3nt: TGTGCCATCAGTGCGGGGCAGGGGGCTGGCGGGGAGCTGTTTTTT
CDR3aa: CAISAGQGAGGELFF

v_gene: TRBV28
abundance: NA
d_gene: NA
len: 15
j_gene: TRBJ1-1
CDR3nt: TGTGCCAGCAGTTCGGGGACGGGCTTGAACACTGAAGCTTTCTTT
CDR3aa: CASSSGTGLNTEAFF

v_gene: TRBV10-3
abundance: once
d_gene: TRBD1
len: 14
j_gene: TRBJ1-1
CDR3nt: TGTGCCATCAGGCGGGACAGTATGAACACTGAAGCTTTCTTT
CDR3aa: CAIRRDSMNTEAFF

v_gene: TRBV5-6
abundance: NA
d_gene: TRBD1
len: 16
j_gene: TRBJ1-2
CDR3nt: TGTGCCAGCAGCTTGGTGGGACAGGGGAGTAACTATGGCTACACCTTC
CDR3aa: CASSLVGQGSNYGYTF

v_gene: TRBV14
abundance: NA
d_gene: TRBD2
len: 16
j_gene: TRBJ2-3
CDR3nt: TGTGCCAGCAGCCCATCGAGCGGGGGCGGCACAGATACGCAGTATTTT
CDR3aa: CASSPSSGGGTDTQYF

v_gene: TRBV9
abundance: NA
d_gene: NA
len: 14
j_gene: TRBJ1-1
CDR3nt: TGTGCCAGCAGCGTATCCCAGTGGGAGGCTGAAGCTTTCTTT
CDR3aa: CASSVSQWEAEAFF

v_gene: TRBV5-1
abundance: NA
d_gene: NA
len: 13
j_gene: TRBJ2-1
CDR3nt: TGCGCCAGCAGCTTGGGGTCCGGGGATGAGCAGTTCTTC
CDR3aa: CASSLGSGDEQFF

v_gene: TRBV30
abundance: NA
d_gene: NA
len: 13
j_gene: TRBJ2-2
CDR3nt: TGTGCCTGGGGGGGCGGTGGCACCGGGGAGCTGTTTTTT
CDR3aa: CAWGGGGTGELFF

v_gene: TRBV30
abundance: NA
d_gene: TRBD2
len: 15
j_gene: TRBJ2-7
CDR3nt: TGTGCCTGGAGTGTACGGGGAGCGGGGGGCTACGAGCAGTACTTC
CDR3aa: CAWSVRGAGGYEQYF

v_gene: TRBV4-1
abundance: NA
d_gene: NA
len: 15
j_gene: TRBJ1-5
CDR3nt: TGCGCCAGCTCCCCCCGGGCAGGACCCAATCAGCCCCAGCATTTT
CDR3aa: CASSPRAGPNQPQHF

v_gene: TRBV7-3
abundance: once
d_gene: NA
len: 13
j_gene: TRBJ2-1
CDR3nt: TGTGCCAGCAGCTTATACGGGGACAATGAGCAGTTCTTC
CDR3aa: CASSLYGDNEQFF

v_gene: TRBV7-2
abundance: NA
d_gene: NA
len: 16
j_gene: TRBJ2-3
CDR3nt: TGTGCCAGCAGCCCCCCGCGCGGGGCTAGCACAGATACGCAGTATTTT
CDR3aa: CASSPPRGASTDTQYF

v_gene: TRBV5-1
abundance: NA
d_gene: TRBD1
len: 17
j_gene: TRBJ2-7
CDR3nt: TGCGCCAGCAGCGGTAGCTGGGGACAGGGGAAATCCTACGAGCAGTACTTC
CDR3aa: CASSGSWGQGKSYEQYF

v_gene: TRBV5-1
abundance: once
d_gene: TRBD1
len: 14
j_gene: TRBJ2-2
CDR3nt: TGCGCCAGCTGGCCACAGGGGAGCACCGGGGAGCTGTTTTTT
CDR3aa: CASWPQGSTGELFF

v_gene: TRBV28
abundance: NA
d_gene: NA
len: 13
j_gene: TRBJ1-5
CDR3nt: TGTGCCAGCAGTTTATTGCAGAATCAGCCCCAGCATTTT
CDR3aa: CASSLLQNQPQHF

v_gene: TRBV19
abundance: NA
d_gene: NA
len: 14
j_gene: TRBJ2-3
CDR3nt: TGTGCCAGTAGTATGGATGGGGGCCTTGATACGCAGTATTTT
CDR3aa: CASSMDGGLDTQYF

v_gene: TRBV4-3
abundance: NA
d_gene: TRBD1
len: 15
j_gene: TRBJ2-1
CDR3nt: TGCGCCAGCAGCCAGACAGGGACCAACTACAATGAGCAGTTCTTC
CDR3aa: CASSQTGTNYNEQFF

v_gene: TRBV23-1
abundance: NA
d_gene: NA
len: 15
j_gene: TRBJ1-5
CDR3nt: TGCGCCAGCAGTACCCACCCCACCGGGAGTCAGCCCCAGCATTTT
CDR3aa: CASSTHPTGSQPQHF

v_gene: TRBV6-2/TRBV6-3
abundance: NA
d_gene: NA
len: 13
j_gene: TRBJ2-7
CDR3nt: TGTGCCAGCAGTTCCCCTGTAAGGTATGAGCAGTACTTC
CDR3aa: CASSSPVRYEQYF

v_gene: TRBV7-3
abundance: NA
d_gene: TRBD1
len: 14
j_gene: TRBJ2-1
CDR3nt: TGTGCCAGCAGCTCCCAGGGGGCGGTCAATGAGCAGTTCTTC
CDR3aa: CASSSQGAVNEQFF

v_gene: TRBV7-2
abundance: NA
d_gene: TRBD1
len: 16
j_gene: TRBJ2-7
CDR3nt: TGTGCCAGCAGCTTAGGAGGCGGCAGGGGGCTTTCCGAGCAGTACTTC
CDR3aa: CASSLGGGRGLSEQYF

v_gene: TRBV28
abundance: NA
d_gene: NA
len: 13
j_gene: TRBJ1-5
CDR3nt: TGTGCCAGCAGGATCTTGGACAATCAGCCCCAGCATTTT
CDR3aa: CASRILDNQPQHF

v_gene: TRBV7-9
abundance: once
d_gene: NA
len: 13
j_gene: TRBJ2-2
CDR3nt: TGTGCCAGCAGGCCCGCATACACCGGGGAGCTGTTTTTT
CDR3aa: CASRPAYTGELFF

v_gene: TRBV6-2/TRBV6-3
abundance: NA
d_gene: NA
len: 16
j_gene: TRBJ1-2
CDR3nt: TGTGCCAGCAGTTGGGCTCGACAGTTATCTAACTATGGCTACACCTTC
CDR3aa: CASSWARQLSNYGYTF